Listed below are T cell receptor beta chains from one sample, sequenced in a study of patients and donors after allogeneic stem cell transplantation. TCRdb analysed the RT-PCR reads with MiXCR anew, one entry per CDR3 protein. The sample gives some 880,000 distinct CDR3 sequences, 15% to 20% of which show up once; around 6% is in the top ten. Sequenced sample: blood, either unsorted or a sorted T cell fraction (not recorded which). These receptors all come from a human donor who was either an allogeneic HSCT recipient or a stem cell or donor lymphocyte infusion donor (not recorded which). It is not recorded whose cells these are; they may come from a transplant donor. CDR3s include the opening cysteine and the closing phenylalanine or tryptophan. D genes are given only for firm matches.

d_gene | v_gene | CDR3aa
TRBD2 | TRBV5-1 | CASSTRTSGRGTDTQYF
TRBD2 | TRBV3-1 | CASSRTSGTSGTNTDTQYF
NA | TRBV6-5 | CASSYSLDPTHEQYF
TRBD1 | TRBV20-1 | CSAEDPGQLSGYTF
TRBD1 | TRBV24-1 | CATSDSTGVKETQYF
TRBD1 | TRBV7-3 | CASSSGQGSPLHF
TRBD2 | TRBV3-1 | CASSPITSGRLQFF
NA | TRBV9 | CASSVGGAGRDEQYF
TRBD1 | TRBV10-3 | CAIREGQGAYEQYF
NA | TRBV9 | CASSVALAQGTDTQYF
TRBD1 | TRBV25-1 | CASSELEGGRGEAFF
NA | TRBV4-3 | CASSQEEGGFTGELFF
NA | TRBV2 | CASSGIGDTQYF
NA | TRBV5-8 | CASSLVRGRTDTQYF
NA | TRBV3-1 | CASSPRSDTIYF
TRBD2 | TRBV27 | CASSSAAPSGSEQYF
TRBD2 | TRBV2 | CATTGIGRSYNEQFF
TRBD1 | TRBV12-3/TRBV12-4 | CASSRQGYYGYTF
NA | TRBV3-1 | CASSRGQSLFEQYF
TRBD2 | TRBV29-1 | CSVEDAGVTYNEQFF
NA | TRBV11-2 | CASSLDWRGSLSSTDTQYF
NA | TRBV20-1 | CSATDTLRDYEQYF
NA | TRBV24-1 | CATSDRTPKSQETQYF
TRBD2 | TRBV20-1 | CSAFLAGGSNEQFF
NA | TRBV7-8 | CASERGNSNQPQHF
NA | TRBV7-2 | CASSYTTDHFGELFF
NA | TRBV6-6 | CASITGGGTEAFF
NA | TRBV7-3 | CASSLTAGRNSPLHF
NA | TRBV29-1 | CSVHRWGADTQYF
TRBD2 | TRBV4-1 | CASSQESWTSGSYEQYF
TRBD1 | TRBV5-1 | CASSPGRAGGNTEAFF
TRBD2 | TRBV7-8 | CASSGTSGRNAGELFF
TRBD2 | TRBV5-1 | CASSLAAGDFYEQYF
NA | TRBV6-1 | CASSETSGYGYTF
TRBD1 | TRBV20-1 | CSARRPDRPSYNEQFF
NA | TRBV7-8 | CASSLVIGEETQYF
NA | TRBV6-2/TRBV6-3 | CASSHGSLQSMNTEAFF
TRBD1 | TRBV5-6 | CASRPGTGGRTEAFF